These T cell receptor beta chains were read from a single sample in a study of regulatory T cells in long-lasting Graves disease. TCRdb re-called the multiplex PCR reads with MiXCR, one entry per CDR3 protein. The sample consists of under 300,000 distinct CDR3 sequences, around 20% of them appearing once. The material was peripheral blood mononuclear cells (PBMCs), obtained at new diagnosis, from a patient treated with antithyroid drugs. The receptors come from a female donor with Graves disease. The conserved cysteine and the conserved F or W are not part of the CDR3 here.

>TRBV30
AWRTGQGEETQY
>TRBV12-3/TRBV12-4
ASSFSLAGEETQY
>TRBV3-1
ASNHRPYTGELF
>TRBV7-9
ASSSDRSFYEQY
>TRBV5-1
ASSSSLAVLEDTQY
>TRBV6-2/TRBV6-3
ASSPGGAVSGEQY
>TRBV20-1
SARPPRGPNQPQH
>TRBV24-1
ATASGRWGSSYNEQF
>TRBV4-2
ASSQVIPGQSGYT
>TRBV3-1
ASSPRATTNEKLF
>TRBV19
ASSDLGDEQY
>TRBV29-1
SVGQGWGGCT
>TRBV5-5
ASSLGTSVSGELF